This TCR beta chain was recovered during a study of cytomegalovirus exposure and HLA in healthy donors. Study context: The early release's HLA-typed donors yielded some 85 million unique TCRs.

Turning to this clone: The antigen remains unidentified.

Germline V gene data show CDR1 as SGHVS and CDR2 as FNYEAQ. V trimming: 5 bases; J trimming: 6 bases; junction bases outside the gene matches: 11. The length of the CDR3 is 15 residues. Researchers ran the PCR with 60 Vbeta and 13 Jbeta primers. TCRdb's copy holds only in-frame clones and misses some; the assay was immunoSEQ multiplex PCR. The sample table sets out 75,000 to 100,000 clones. Study observations and caveats: Common viral pathogens seemed to be connected with several of the most significant clusters, according to a later analysis. The study recorded 160 or so TCR beta chains that were cytomegalovirus-associated. Being productive about 87% or about 30% of the time was typical of most TCR beta V segments in an earlier analysis.

Sequenced sample: PBMCs. The chain has TRBV7-6 and TRBJ2-7; 9 nucleotides agree with TRBD2. The source of this sequence is a woman aged 60-75 years in good health and CMV-seronegative. The CDR3 spells CASSPGLAGASEQYF. The CDR3 region has the DNA TGTGCCAGCAGCCCTGGCTTAGCGGGAGCGAGCGAGCAGTACTTC. The complete variable domain, with remaining parts taken from reference TRBV7-6 and TRBJ2-7, reads GAGVSQSPRYKVTKRGQDVALRCDPISGHVSLYWYRQALGQGPEFLTYFNYEAQQDKSGLPNDRFSAERPEGSISTLTIQRTEQRDSAMYRCASSPGLAGASEQYFGPGTRLTVT.